These 4 T cell receptor beta chains came from one sample sequenced in a study of T cell responses to AZD1222 COVID-19 vaccine. TCRdb's table, derived via immunoSEQ multiplex PCR, lists solely in-frame clones and lacks some. The table shows about 170,000 clones, with approximately 90% occurring only once. Sequencing was performed on peripheral blood, taken on day 0 of AZD1222 vaccination. The source of these receptors is an adult in good health.

The chain couples TRBV3-1 (or the pseudogene TRBV3-2) to TRBJ2-3, with D possibly TRBD1 on 5 matching bases. CDR3 length: 15 residues. Germline values: CDR1 LGHDT, CDR2 YNNKEL (reference sequence). With 1 base removed from V and 6 bases from J, the gap between germline ends came to 14 bases. The CDR3, as DNA: TGTGCCAGCAGCCAAGTCATGACAGAGGAGGATACGCAGTATTTT. Encoded protein: CASSQVMTEEDTQYF.

CDR3 in amino acids: CASSQILASGLTSTDTQYF. The CDR3 nucleotides are TGCGCCAGCAGCCAAATCCTAGCTTCCGGTTTGACTAGCACAGATACGCAGTATTTT. This chain connects TRBV4-1 to TRBJ2-3; possibly TRBD2 for D (5 bases). The CDR3 spans 19 residues. With 2 bases removed from V and 0 bases from J, the gap between germline ends came to 21 bases. Germline assignment: CDR1 MGHRA and CDR2 YSYEKL.

The CDR3 nucleotides are TGTGCCTGGACCTCGGGACAGCACTATGGCTACACCTTC. Encoded protein: CAWTSGQHYGYTF. The chain has TRBV30 and TRBJ1-2; 7 nucleotides agree with TRBD1. The germline gives CDR1 GTSNPN, CDR2 SVGIG (reference sequence). The CDR3 is made up of 13 amino acids. The J segment lost 3 bases and the V segment lost 4 bases, leaving 5 bases of the junction unmatched.

V gene TRBV3-1 (or the pseudogene TRBV3-2) combines with J gene TRBJ1-4, with D possibly being TRBD1 (5 bases). V dropped 3 bases and J dropped 9 bases, with 11 bases sitting between them. Germline V gene data show CDR1 as LGHDT and CDR2 as YNNKEL (reference sequence). This CDR3 is built from 13 residues. The CDR3 DNA sequence: TGTGCCAGCAGCCACCGGGACGGCCAAAAACTGTTTTTT. Its translation: CASSHRDGQKLFF.